What follows are 3 T cell receptor beta chains derived from one specimen sequenced in a study of blood T cell repertoires in COVID-19. Here immunoSEQ multiplex PCR was the method, and the copy in TCRdb shows in-frame clones only, minus some. The sample shows approximately 150,000 clones, roughly 84% of them seen only once. Specimen: peripheral blood. These receptors were taken from a human donor with acute or convalescent COVID-19. The donor label of this sample is uncertain.

The chain uses TRBV18 and TRBJ2-2, with D tentatively TRBD1 (6 bases). The V and J ends lost 4 bases and 1 base respectively, with 16 bases between them. The CDR3 covers 17 residues. Germline V gives CDR1 KGHSH, CDR2 LQKENI. CDR3 residues: CASSREGSTGNTGELFF. For the CDR3, the DNA is TGTGCCAGCTCACGAGAAGGATCGACAGGGAACACCGGGGAGCTGTTTTTT.

The chain couples TRBV11-2 to TRBJ1-2; 9 bases are a match to TRBD1. The CDR3 is 14 amino acids. CDR1 and CDR2 (germline): SGHAT, FQNNGV. Trimming took 0 bases from V and 7 from J; bases not matched to a gene: 3. The CDR3 bases are TGTGCCAGCAGCTTAGAGGACAGGGGCCCTGGCTACACCTTC. Translated: CASSLEDRGPGYTF.

J is TRBJ2-1 and V is TRBV2; the match to TRBD2 covers 11 bases. Trimming took 3 bases from V and 5 from J; bases not matched to a gene: 9. This CDR3 contains 17 residues. Germline CDR1 is SNHLY and CDR2 is FYNNEI. The DNA for the CDR3 is TGTGCCAGCAGTGATGGCCTAGCGGGGGGATTGAACAATGAGCAGTTCTTC. This codes for CASSDGLAGGLNNEQFF.